Below are 20 T cell receptor beta chains sequenced from a single sample in a study of cytomegalovirus exposure and HLA in healthy donors. Primers: 60 Vbeta forward and 13 Jbeta reverse. The data were produced by immunoSEQ multiplex PCR, yet TCRdb's version contains in-frame clones alone and is incomplete. Of 95,000 to 150,000 clones detected, 77% appear once; the ten largest clones hold roughly 3.7%. Sequencing was performed on PBMCs. The origin of the receptors is a human donor in good health.

V is TRBV6-5 and J is TRBJ2-1; D is possibly TRBD1 (5 bases). The CDR3 totals 13 residues. Trimming pared 2 bases from V and 4 bases from J, leaving 6 bases between. The germline CDR1 and CDR2 sequences are MNHEY and SVGAGI. CDR3: CASSYDSYNEQFF. As DNA, the CDR3 is TGTGCCAGCAGTTACGACAGTTACAATGAGCAGTTCTTC.

This chain uses TRBV28 with TRBJ2-2; D is possibly TRBD1 (6 bases). Per the germline V gene, CDR1 is MDHEN and CDR2 is SYDVKM. The CDR3 consists of 15 residues. Trimming left V 3 bases short and J 7 bases short, with 15 bases between. This CDR3 reads CASSLGQGNGGELFF. For the CDR3, the DNA is TGTGCCAGCAGTTTGGGGCAGGGGAATGGCGGGGAGCTGTTTTTT.

V gene TRBV2 combines with J gene TRBJ1-5; 10 bases are a match to TRBD1. The CDR3 runs 15 residues. Unmatched junction bases numbered 7, after V lost 5 bases and J lost 6 bases. Germline lookup yields CDR1 SNHLY and CDR2 FYNNEI. The CDR3 sequence: CASSRDRGLGQPQHF. CDR3 bases: TGTGCCAGCAGTCGCGACAGGGGGCTCGGTCAGCCCCAGCATTTT.

The chain joins TRBV11-3 to TRBJ2-5, with a weak D call TRBD1 (5 bases). CDR1 is SGHNT and CDR2 is YENEEA in the germline V gene. This CDR3 spans 13 amino acids. V lost 8 bases and J lost 2, with 12 bases in between. This CDR3 is CASEQDRQETQYF. The CDR3 DNA reads as TGTGCCAGCGAACAAGACAGACAAGAGACCCAGTACTTC.

This rearrangement joins TRBV27 to TRBJ1-4; D is possibly TRBD1 (5 bases). V shed 5 bases and J shed 8 bases, with 6 bases lying between them. This CDR3 contains 11 residues. Germline lookup yields CDR1 MNHEY and CDR2 SMNVEV (reference sequence). CDR3 sequence (DNA): TGTGCCAGCAGTGCAGGGGAAAAACTGTTTTTT. Its translation is CASSAGEKLFF.

J is TRBJ1-6 and V is TRBV28; D ambiguous. Trimming removed 6 bases from V and 0 bases from J, with 15 bases in between. CDR1 is MDHEN, CDR2 SYDVKM, per germline. The CDR3 sequence is 17 residues long. CDR3 sequence reads: CASRPLHRGSYNSPLHF. The CDR3 coding sequence is TGTGCCAGCAGACCCTTGCATCGGGGCTCCTATAATTCACCCCTCCACTTT.

The V call is TRBV7-2, the J call TRBJ2-1; 8 bases agree with TRBD2. CDR3 length equals 14 residues. In germline, CDR1 is SGHTA, CDR2 FQGNSA. With V trimmed by 5 bases and J by 8 bases, 8 bases remained unmatched. CDR3 sequence reads: CASSTPSGSYEQFF. In DNA form, the CDR3 reads TGTGCCAGCAGCACCCCAAGCGGGAGCTATGAGCAGTTCTTC.

The V call is TRBV2, the J call TRBJ2-1; 7 positions agree with TRBD2. CDR1 is SNHLY, CDR2 FYNNEI, per germline. J gave up 6 bases and V 2 bases, and 4 bases lay outside the gene matches. The CDR3 contains 14 residues. Here the CDR3 DNA reads TGTGCCAGCAGTGAACTCGGGACTATCAATGAGCAGTTCTTC. Its protein product is CASSELGTINEQFF. The whole variable domain, remainder taken from reference TRBV2 and TRBJ2-1, is EPEVTQTPSHQVTQMGQEVILRCVPISNHLYFYWYRQILGQKVEFLVSFYNNEISEKSEIFDDQFSVERPDGSNFTLKIRSTKLEDSAMYFCASSELGTINEQFFGPGTRLTVL.

The V call is TRBV11-3, the J call TRBJ1-2, with D tentatively TRBD1 (6 bases). The CDR3 contains 15 residues. CDR1 and CDR2 (germline): SGHNT, YENEEA. The V and J ends lost 0 bases and 7 bases respectively, with 15 bases between them. CDR3: CASSLDRDRSGGYTF. The CDR3 region has the DNA TGTGCCAGCAGCTTAGACCGAGACAGGTCCGGTGGCTACACCTTC.

The rearrangement links TRBV7-6 to TRBJ1-2, with TRBD1 as a possible D gene (6 bases). Deletions cut 5 bases from V and 4 bases from J, with 14 bases between. The CDR3 runs 14 residues. CDR1 SGHVS and CDR2 FNYEAQ come from the germline V gene. The CDR3 DNA sequence: TGTGCCAGCAGCCCTCAGGACAGATTCTATGGCTACACCTTC. Translation gives CASSPQDRFYGYTF. The variable domain in full, completed from reference TRBV7-6 and TRBJ1-2, reads GAGVSQSPRYKVTKRGQDVALRCDPISGHVSLYWYRQALGQGPEFLTYFNYEAQQDKSGLPNDRFSAERPEGSISTLTIQRTEQRDSAMYRCASSPQDRFYGYTFGSGTRLTVV.

The chain has TRBV19 and TRBJ2-1; 7 nucleotides line up with TRBD2. Trimming at V came to 6 bases and at J to 0 bases, leaving 17 bases not matched to a gene. Per the germline V gene, CDR1 is LNHDA and CDR2 is SQIVND (reference sequence). The length of the CDR3 is 19 residues. The CDR3 DNA sequence: TGTGCCAGTAGCCCCTGGGCTAGCGGTTCCACCCGCTCCTACAATGAGCAGTTCTTC. It translates to CASSPWASGSTRSYNEQFF.

The count of this clone is one. This sequence joins TRBV19 and TRBJ2-2; D unclear. Trimming left V 4 bases short and J 1 base short, with 4 bases between. The germline V gene encodes CDR1 LNHDA and CDR2 SQIVND (reference sequence). The CDR3 sequence is 13 residues long. CDR3 region: CASSSRNTGELFF. The CDR3 region has the DNA TGTGCCAGTAGTAGCAGGAACACCGGGGAGCTGTTTTTT.

This rearrangement joins TRBV4-1 to TRBJ2-1, with 7 bases fitting TRBD2. The CDR3 runs 17 residues. Per the germline V gene, CDR1 is MGHRA and CDR2 is YSYEKL. After removal of 3 bases from V and 0 bases from J, the junction contained 8 bases not matched to a gene. In nucleotides, the CDR3 is TGCGCCAGCAGCCAGGTACTAGCGTTCAGCTCCTACAATGAGCAGTTCTTC. Protein: CASSQVLAFSSYNEQFF.

Only a few counts were recorded for this clone. The chain combines TRBV28 with TRBJ2-2; 9 bases map to TRBD2. Trimming at V came to 6 bases and at J to 5 bases, leaving 4 bases not matched to a gene. The CDR3 is made up of 14 amino acids. Germline loops: CDR1 MDHEN, CDR2 SYDVKM. CDR3 sequence: CASSQREATGELFF. CDR3 in DNA: TGTGCCAGCAGCCAGCGGGAGGCGACCGGGGAGCTGTTTTTT.

The sample holds one count of this clone. This chain connects TRBV28 to TRBJ2-7, with 13 bases identical to TRBD2. V shed 6 bases, J shed 0 bases, and the junction held 8 bases outside the gene matches. This CDR3 is 17 amino acids long. Germline V CDR1 and CDR2: MDHEN, SYDVKM. In DNA, the CDR3 is TGTGCCAGCAGCCTTGGACTAGCGGGAGTCGGCTCCTACGAGCAGTACTTC. Translating it yields CASSLGLAGVGSYEQYF.

This clone has just a few counts. The chain carries TRBV6-1 and TRBJ1-1; 7 bases line up with TRBD1. Germline CDR1 is MNHNS and CDR2 is SASEGT. This CDR3 is built from 15 residues. V shed 1 base and J 6 bases; nucleotides not matched to a gene: 8. The CDR3 here is CASSEGAGGGPEAFF. CDR3 bases: TGTGCCAGCAGTGAAGGGGCGGGAGGGGGCCCTGAAGCTTTCTTT.

The chain carries TRBV5-1 and TRBJ2-5, with TRBD1 identical over 10 bases. The J call is doubtful: the DNA matches TRBJ2-7 better. The CDR3 sequence is 16 residues long. From germline, CDR1 is SGHRS and CDR2 YFSETQ. Here the CDR3 reads CASSASGQGISYEQYF. CDR3 DNA sequence: TGCGCCAGCAGCGCCTCGGGACAGGGGATCTCCTACGAGCAGTACTTC.

This chain joins TRBV7-9 and TRBJ2-1; the match to TRBD2 covers 8 bases. From germline, CDR1 is SEHNR and CDR2 FQNEAQ (reference sequence). Germline trimming cut 3 bases from V and 6 bases from J; bases unmatched to any gene: 7. This CDR3 has 15 amino acids. CDR3 sequence reads: CASSLREVPSNEQFF. The CDR3 coding sequence is TGTGCCAGCAGCTTGCGGGAGGTCCCCTCCAATGAGCAGTTCTTC. Combining the CDR3 with reference TRBV7-9 and TRBJ2-1 gives the whole variable domain DTGVSQNPRHKITKRGQNVTFRCDPISEHNRLYWYRQTLGQGPEFLTYFQNEAQLEKSRLLSDRFSAERPKGSFSTLEIQRTEQGDSAMYLCASSLREVPSNEQFFGPGTRLTVL.

For the CDR3, the DNA is TGCGCCAGCGGATACTGGAACAGCTACCAAGAGACCCAGTACTTC. Protein: CASGYWNSYQETQYF. The V and J genes are TRBV5-1 and TRBJ2-5, with unresolved D. CDR1 is SGHRS, CDR2 YFSETQ, per germline. The CDR3 is 15 residues long. Trimming removed 7 bases at V and 0 bases at J, with 16 bases between.

The chain has TRBV28 and TRBJ1-2; the D gene is possibly TRBD1 (6 bases). V was shortened by 3 bases and J by 4 bases, with 12 bases between the two germline ends. Germline values: CDR1 MDHEN, CDR2 SYDVKM. This CDR3 has 14 amino acids. The CDR3 bases are TGTGCCAGCAGTTTCACTCAGGGGTTCTATGGCTACACCTTC. Translation gives CASSFTQGFYGYTF.